The 5 T cell receptor beta chains given below trace back to one sample, sequenced in a study of blood T cell repertoires in COVID-19. Repertoires were generated with immunoSEQ multiplex PCR, while TCRdb's copy carries only in-frame clones and drops some. The sample comprises 250,000 to 300,000 clones, around 90% of which are singletons, and 2.2% rests with the top ten. Sequenced input: peripheral blood. These TCRs come from a woman in her forties or fifties who had recovered from COVID-19.

This rearrangement joins TRBV3-1 (or the pseudogene TRBV3-2) to TRBJ1-1; weak D call: TRBD1 (6 bases). Between the trimmed V and J ends, which lost 3 bases and 12 bases, there was a span of 20 bases. The CDR3 spans 14 residues. Per the germline V gene, CDR1 is LGHDT and CDR2 is YNNKEL (reference sequence). Here the CDR3 DNA reads TGTGCCAGCAGCCATGAAACCGGGACAAAGAAAACTTTCTTT. It encodes CASSHETGTKKTFF.

The rearrangement uses TRBV7-8 and TRBJ2-7; D may be TRBD1 (6 bases). V dropped 6 bases and J dropped 2 bases, with 14 bases sitting between them. CDR3 length: 14 residues. Germline CDR1 and CDR2: SGHVS and FQNEAQ. The DNA for the CDR3 is TGTGCCAGCAGTCCGGGACACCAAACCTACGAGCAGTACTTC. It translates to CASSPGHQTYEQYF.

V and J are TRBV5-1 and TRBJ1-1; TRBD1 aligns across 8 bases. The J segment lost 5 bases and the V segment lost 6 bases, leaving 9 bases of the junction unmatched. Germline CDR1 reads SGHRS; CDR2 reads YFSETQ. The CDR3 runs to 14 residues. CDR3 protein: CASKSLQGGTEAFF. CDR3 DNA sequence: TGCGCCAGCAAAAGTTTACAGGGGGGGACTGAAGCTTTCTTT.

This chain connects TRBV7-8 to TRBJ2-1, with unresolved D. This CDR3 spans 16 amino acids. Germline V gene sequence: CDR1 SGHVS, CDR2 FQNEAQ. V lost 5 bases and J lost 0, with 14 bases in between. This CDR3 reads CASSRLPRSSYNEQFF. Here the CDR3 DNA reads TGTGCCAGCAGCCGATTGCCGCGGAGCTCCTACAATGAGCAGTTCTTC.

V is TRBV5-1 and J is TRBJ2-7, with D perhaps matching TRBD1 (7 bases). V lost 0 bases and J lost 1, with 11 bases in between. CDR3 length equals 15 residues. Germline loops: CDR1 SGHRS, CDR2 YFSETQ. The chain's CDR3 is CASSLAAGQSYEQYF. The CDR3 DNA reads TGCGCCAGCAGCTTGGCTGCGGGACAGTCCTACGAGCAGTACTTC.